The sequence of this T cell receptor (beta chain) was determined in a study of regulatory T cells in long-lasting Graves disease. Time point in this sample: persistent/refractory GD, antithyroid drugs over 5 years with positive TRAb. PBMCs were the source of the RNA used for TCR sequencing. CDR3 regions were amplified by Arm-PCR using iRepertoire HTBI primers to build TCR beta libraries. TCRdb called the multiplex PCR reads again in MiXCR, with one record for every CDR3 protein. The sample contains 350,000 to 450,000 distinct CDR3 sequences, about a fifth of which appear only once. Germline V gene data show CDR1 as SNHLY and CDR2 as FYNNEI. Trimming removed 5 bases from V and 0 bases from J, with 17 bases in between. CDR3 length equals 18 residues. This clonotype appeared many times.

The specimen was peripheral blood mononuclear cells (PBMCs), collected when the disease was refractory, from a patient treated with antithyroid drugs. The receptor comes from a female donor with Graves disease. This chain joins TRBV2 and TRBJ2-6; D call uncertain. In DNA, the CDR3 is TGTGCCAGCAGTATTGCAGGCAGAGACCTCTCTGGGGCCAACGTCCTGACTTTC. It yields the protein CASSIAGRDLSGANVLTF.